The next 9 T cell receptor beta chains were all read from a single sample in a study of blood T cells in healthy people across ages. Through a sample-barcoded 5' primer and a J-beta primer mix, a second PCR was run for 7 to 11 cycles. TCRdb re-called the 5' RACE reads with MiXCR, one entry per CDR3 protein. Found here are more than 600,000 distinct CDR3 sequences, 25% of them singletons; the top ten hold around 9.2%. These same records also appear under a second study, on T cells of mothers and their children.

Material for sequencing was blood. Receptors were obtained from a boy younger than 18 in good health.

This clonotype was seen a few times. V is TRBV5-6 and J is TRBJ1-4, with TRBD1 identical over 8 bases. CDR3 length: 16 residues. Germline V CDR1 and CDR2: SGHDT, YYEEEE. V lost 3 bases to trimming and J lost 7 bases; unmatched junction nucleotides: 11. CDR3 sequence: CASSSGKDRGVEKLFF. DNA of the CDR3: TGTGCCAGCAGCTCCGGCAAAGACAGGGGTGTTGAAAAACTGTTTTTT.

This sequence joins TRBV20-1 and TRBJ2-1, with D maybe TRBD2 (7 bases). The CDR3 consists of 15 residues. CDR1 and CDR2 (germline): DFQATT, SNEGSKA (reference sequence). V was trimmed by 4 bases and J by 5 bases, leaving 18 bases between them. The CDR3, as DNA: TGCAGTGCTACACCATGGGAGGGGGGAAACAATGAGCAGTTCTTC. It is translated as CSATPWEGGNNEQFF.

The chain combines TRBV7-9 with TRBJ2-6, with D tentatively TRBD2 (6 bases). This CDR3 comprises 16 residues. CDR1 and CDR2 (germline): SEHNR, FQNEAQ (reference sequence). V dropped 5 bases and J dropped 1 base, with 12 bases sitting between them. The CDR3 spells CASSAGPSSGANVLTF. The CDR3 nucleotides are TGTGCCAGCAGCGCGGGACCCTCTTCTGGGGCCAACGTCCTGACTTTC.

This clonotype was detected only a few times. V gene TRBV15 combines with J gene TRBJ1-1; maybe TRBD1 (5 bases). CDR1 is LNHNV, CDR2 YYDKDF, per germline (reference sequence). The CDR3 extends over 15 amino acids. The V end lost 6 bases, the J end lost 3 bases, and 17 bases lay between the germline ends. The CDR3 here is CATSRPGGSDTEAFF. CDR3 nucleotide sequence: TGTGCCACCAGTCGTCCGGGGGGGTCGGACACTGAAGCTTTCTTT.

The rearrangement uses TRBV7-6 and TRBJ1-4; tentative D call: TRBD1 (5 bases). This CDR3 is built from 15 residues. Germline V gene lookup returns CDR1 SGHVS and CDR2 FNYEAQ. V was shortened by 0 bases and J by 3 bases, with 8 bases between the two germline ends. CDR3 loop: CASSLARAANEKLFF. The CDR3 bases are TGTGCCAGCAGCTTAGCCAGGGCAGCTAATGAAAAACTGTTTTTT.

The chain employs TRBV5-1 and TRBJ2-1; 9 bases agree with TRBD2. V gave up 0 bases and J gave up 2 bases; unmatched junction bases: 3. CDR3 length equals 16 residues. In germline, CDR1 is SGHRS, CDR2 YFSETQ. CDR3 region: CASSLAWTSAYNEQFF. The CDR3 coding sequence is TGCGCCAGCAGCTTGGCCTGGACTAGCGCCTACAATGAGCAGTTCTTC.

This clonotype was counted only a few times. The V gene is TRBV6-5, the J gene TRBJ1-4; D ambiguous. The CDR3 extends over 13 amino acids. From germline, CDR1 is MNHEY and CDR2 SVGAGI. V was pared by 2 bases and J by 7 bases, with 8 bases between. The DNA for the CDR3 is TGTGCCAGCAGTTACGAGCGAGGTGAAAAACTGTTTTTT. Residues: CASSYERGEKLFF.

The chain recombines TRBV7-2 with TRBJ1-2; no definite D call. This CDR3 region has 15 residues. V lost 5 bases and J lost 0, with 13 bases in between. Looked up from germline, CDR1 is SGHTA and CDR2 is FQGNSA. The CDR3 DNA reads TGTGCCAGCAGCCGACGGGCGGAGACTAACTATGGCTACACCTTC. It codes for CASSRRAETNYGYTF.

The chain is built from TRBV4-2 and TRBJ1-4; D not resolved. This CDR3 is 16 amino acids long. Trimming removed 4 bases at V and 5 bases at J, with 17 bases between. Germline V gene sequence: CDR1 LGHNA, CDR2 YNFKEQ. The CDR3 here is CASSLGKSGGNEKLFF. The CDR3 DNA follows: TGTGCCAGCAGCCTGGGGAAAAGTGGAGGAAATGAAAAACTGTTTTTT.